This T cell receptor beta chain is drawn from a study of blood T cell repertoires in COVID-19. Overall study: Researchers got acute and convalescent COVID-19 samples from the United States, Italy and Spain. The analysed material was cDNA or gDNA that came from T cells, B-cell-depleted T cells, or PBMCs.

The authors' processing: Amplification of reference gene primers provided the estimated nucleated cell counts. Data came from immunoSEQ multiplex PCR; TCRdb stores just in-frame clones and leaves some out. D and trimming come from the DNA, and the V and J calls and clone size come from that table. The table has about 300,000 clones, 85% to 90% seen once. CDR3 size: 15 residues. Germline CDR1 is SGHTA and CDR2 is FQGNSA. With 5 bases clipped from V and 1 base from J, the junction kept 7 bases outside the gene matches. Sequenced: peripheral blood. The V and J genes are TRBV7-2 and TRBJ1-1; 7 positions agree with TRBD1. This TCR came from a man between 65 and 80 years old with acute or convalescent COVID-19. The CDR3 coding sequence is TGTGCCAGCAGCCCCTGGGGACAGCCGAACACTGAAGCTTTCTTT. It yields the protein CASSPWGQPNTEAFF.